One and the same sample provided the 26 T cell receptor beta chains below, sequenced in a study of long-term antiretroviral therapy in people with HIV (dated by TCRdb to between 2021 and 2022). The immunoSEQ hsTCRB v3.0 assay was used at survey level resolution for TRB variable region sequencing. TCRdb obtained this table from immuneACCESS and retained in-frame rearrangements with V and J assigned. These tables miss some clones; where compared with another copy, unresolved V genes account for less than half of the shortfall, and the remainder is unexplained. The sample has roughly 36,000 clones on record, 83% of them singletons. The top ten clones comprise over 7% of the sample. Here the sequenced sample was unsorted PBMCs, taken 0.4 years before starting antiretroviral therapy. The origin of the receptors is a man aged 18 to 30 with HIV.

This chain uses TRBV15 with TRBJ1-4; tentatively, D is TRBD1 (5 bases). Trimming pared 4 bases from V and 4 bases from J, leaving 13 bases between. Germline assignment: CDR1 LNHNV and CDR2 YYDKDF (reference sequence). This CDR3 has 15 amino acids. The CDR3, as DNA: TGTGCCACCAGCATTGGGGGGGGGATTAATGAAAAACTGTTTTTT. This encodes CATSIGGGINEKLFF.

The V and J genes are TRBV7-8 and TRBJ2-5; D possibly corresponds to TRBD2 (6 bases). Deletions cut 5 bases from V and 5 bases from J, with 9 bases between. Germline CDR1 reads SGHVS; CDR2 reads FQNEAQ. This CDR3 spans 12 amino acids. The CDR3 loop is CASSPRGETQYF. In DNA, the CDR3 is TGTGCCAGCAGCCCCCGGGGGGAGACCCAGTACTTC.

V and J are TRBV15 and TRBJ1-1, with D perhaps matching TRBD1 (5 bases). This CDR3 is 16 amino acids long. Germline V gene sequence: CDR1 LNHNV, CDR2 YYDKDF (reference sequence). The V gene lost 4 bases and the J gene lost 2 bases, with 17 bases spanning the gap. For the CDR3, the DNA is TGTGCCACCAGCAAACGGGGTGGAAGGGGCAACACTGAAGCTTTCTTT. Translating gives CATSKRGGRGNTEAFF.

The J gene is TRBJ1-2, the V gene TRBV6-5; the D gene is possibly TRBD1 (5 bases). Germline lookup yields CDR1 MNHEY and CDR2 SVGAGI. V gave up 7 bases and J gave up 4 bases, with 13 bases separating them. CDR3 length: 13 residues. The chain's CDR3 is CASIPTGGYGYTF. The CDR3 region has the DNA TGTGCCAGCATTCCTACAGGCGGCTATGGCTACACCTTC.

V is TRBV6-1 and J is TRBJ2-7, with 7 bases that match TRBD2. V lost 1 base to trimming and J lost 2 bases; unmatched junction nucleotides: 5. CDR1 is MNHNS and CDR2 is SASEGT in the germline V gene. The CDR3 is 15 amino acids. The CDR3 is CASSEVEAGAYEQYF. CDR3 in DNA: TGTGCCAGCAGTGAAGTTGAGGCGGGAGCCTACGAGCAGTACTTC.

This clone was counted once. The CDR3 here is CASSKRESPYEQYF. The CDR3 nucleotides are TGTGCCAGCAGCAAGCGGGAGTCCCCCTACGAGCAGTACTTC. The rearrangement uses TRBV7-9 and TRBJ2-7, with 8 bases that match TRBD2. The CDR3 loop spans 14 amino acids. Losses at the gene ends were 5 bases for V and 2 bases for J; bases not matched to a gene: 5. CDR1 and CDR2 (germline): SEHNR, FQNEAQ (reference sequence). Combining the CDR3 with reference TRBV7-9 and TRBJ2-7 gives the whole variable domain DTGVSQNPRHKITKRGQNVTFRCDPISEHNRLYWYRQTLGQGPEFLTYFQNEAQLEKSRLLSDRFSAERPKGSFSTLEIQRTEQGDSAMYLCASSKRESPYEQYFGPGTRLTVT.

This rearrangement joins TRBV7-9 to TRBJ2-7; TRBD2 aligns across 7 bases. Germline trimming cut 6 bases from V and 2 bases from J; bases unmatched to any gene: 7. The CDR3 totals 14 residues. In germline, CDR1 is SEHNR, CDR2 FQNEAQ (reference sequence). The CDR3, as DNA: TGTGCCAGCAGACCTAGCGGAGAAACCTACGAGCAGTACTTC. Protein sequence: CASRPSGETYEQYF.

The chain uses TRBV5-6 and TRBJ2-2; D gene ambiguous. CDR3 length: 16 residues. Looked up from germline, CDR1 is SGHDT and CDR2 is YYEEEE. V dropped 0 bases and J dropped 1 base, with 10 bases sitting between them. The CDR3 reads CASSLEMIRNTGELFF. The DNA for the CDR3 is TGTGCCAGCAGCTTGGAAATGATAAGGAACACCGGGGAGCTGTTTTTT.

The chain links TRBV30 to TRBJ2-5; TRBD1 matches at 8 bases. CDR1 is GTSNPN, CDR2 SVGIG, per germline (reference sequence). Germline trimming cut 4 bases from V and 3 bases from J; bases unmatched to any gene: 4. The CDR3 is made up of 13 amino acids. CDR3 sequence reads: CAWNPQGEETQYF. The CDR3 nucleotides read TGTGCCTGGAATCCACAGGGGGAAGAGACCCAGTACTTC.

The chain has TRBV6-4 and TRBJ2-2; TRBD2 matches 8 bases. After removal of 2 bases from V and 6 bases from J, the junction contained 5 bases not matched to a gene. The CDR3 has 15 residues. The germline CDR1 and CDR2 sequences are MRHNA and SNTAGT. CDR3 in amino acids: CASSDGTRVAGELFF. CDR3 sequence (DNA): TGTGCCAGCAGTGACGGGACTAGGGTTGCCGGGGAGCTGTTTTTT.

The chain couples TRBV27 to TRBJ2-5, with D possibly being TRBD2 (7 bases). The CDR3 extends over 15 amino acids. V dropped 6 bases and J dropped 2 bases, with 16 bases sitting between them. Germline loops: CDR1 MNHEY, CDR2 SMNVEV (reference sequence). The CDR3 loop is CASRTRGPKQETQYF. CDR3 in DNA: TGTGCCAGCAGGACGCGGGGGCCCAAGCAAGAGACCCAGTACTTC.

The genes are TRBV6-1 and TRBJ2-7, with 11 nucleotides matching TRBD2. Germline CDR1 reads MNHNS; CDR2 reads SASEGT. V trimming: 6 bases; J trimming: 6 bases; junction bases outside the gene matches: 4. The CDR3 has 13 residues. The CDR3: CASSLGLAGEQYF. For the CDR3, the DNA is TGTGCCAGCAGCCTCGGACTAGCGGGCGAGCAGTACTTC.

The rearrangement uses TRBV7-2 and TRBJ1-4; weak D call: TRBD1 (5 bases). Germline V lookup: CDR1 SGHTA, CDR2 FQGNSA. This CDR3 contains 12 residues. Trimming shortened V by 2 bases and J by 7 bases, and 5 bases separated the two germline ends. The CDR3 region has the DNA TGTGCCAGCAGCTTACAGGGTGAAAAACTGTTTTTT. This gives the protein CASSLQGEKLFF.

CDR3 nucleotides: TGTGCCAGCAGCCTCGGACAGGGTCGAGGCTACACCTTC. It codes for CASSLGQGRGYTF. This sequence joins TRBV5-8 and TRBJ1-2, with 8 bases fitting TRBD1. The length of the CDR3 is 13 residues. Germline lookup yields CDR1 SGHTS and CDR2 YDEGEE. Losses at the gene ends were 4 bases for V and 8 bases for J; bases not matched to a gene: 7.

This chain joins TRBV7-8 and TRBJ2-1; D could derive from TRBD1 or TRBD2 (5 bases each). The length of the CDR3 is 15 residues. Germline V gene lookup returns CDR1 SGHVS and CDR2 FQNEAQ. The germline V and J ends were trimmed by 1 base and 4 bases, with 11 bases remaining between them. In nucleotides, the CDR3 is TGTGCCAGCAGCTTAGAGGGGAGACCATACAATGAGCAGTTCTTC. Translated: CASSLEGRPYNEQFF.

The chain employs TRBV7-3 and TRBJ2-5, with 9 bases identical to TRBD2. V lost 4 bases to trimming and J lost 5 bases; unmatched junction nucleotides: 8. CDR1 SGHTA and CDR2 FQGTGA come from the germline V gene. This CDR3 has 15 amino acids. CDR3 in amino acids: CASSSHGGRGETQYF. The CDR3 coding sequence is TGTGCCAGCAGCTCCCATGGCGGGAGGGGGGAGACCCAGTACTTC. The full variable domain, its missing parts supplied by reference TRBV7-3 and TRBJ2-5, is GAGVSQTPSNKVTEKGKYVELRCDPISGHTALYWYRQSLGQGPEFLIYFQGTGAADDSGLPNDRFFAVRPEGSVSTLKIQRTERGDSAVYLCASSSHGGRGETQYFGPGTRLLVL.

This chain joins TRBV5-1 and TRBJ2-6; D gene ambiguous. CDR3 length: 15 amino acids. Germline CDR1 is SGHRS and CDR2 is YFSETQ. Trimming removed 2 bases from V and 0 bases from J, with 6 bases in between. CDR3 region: CASSFRSSGANVLTF. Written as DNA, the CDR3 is TGCGCCAGCAGCTTTAGGAGCTCTGGGGCCAACGTCCTGACTTTC.

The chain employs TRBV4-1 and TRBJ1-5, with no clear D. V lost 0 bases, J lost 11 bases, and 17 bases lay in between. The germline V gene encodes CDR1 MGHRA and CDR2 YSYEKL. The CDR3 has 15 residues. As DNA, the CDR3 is TGCGCCAGCAGCCAAGATTTAATGGCGATGAGTACCCAGCATTTT. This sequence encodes CASSQDLMAMSTQHF.

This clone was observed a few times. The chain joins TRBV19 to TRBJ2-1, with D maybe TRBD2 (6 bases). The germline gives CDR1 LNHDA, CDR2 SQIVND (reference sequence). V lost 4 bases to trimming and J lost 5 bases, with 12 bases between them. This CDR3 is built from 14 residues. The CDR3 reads CASSTGGVDNEQFF. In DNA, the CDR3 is TGTGCCAGTAGTACCGGAGGGGTGGACAATGAGCAGTTCTTC. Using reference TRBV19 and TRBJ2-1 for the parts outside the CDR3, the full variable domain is DGGITQSPKYLFRKEGQNVTLSCEQNLNHDAMYWYRQDPGQGLRLIYYSQIVNDFQKGDIAEGYSVSREKKESFPLTVTSAQKNPTAFYLCASSTGGVDNEQFFGPGTRLTVL.

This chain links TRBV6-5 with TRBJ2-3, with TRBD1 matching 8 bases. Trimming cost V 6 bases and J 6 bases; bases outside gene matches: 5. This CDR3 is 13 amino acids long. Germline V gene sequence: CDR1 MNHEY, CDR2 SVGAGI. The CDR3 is CASRPQGADTQYF. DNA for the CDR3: TGTGCCAGCAGGCCCCAGGGGGCTGATACGCAGTATTTT.

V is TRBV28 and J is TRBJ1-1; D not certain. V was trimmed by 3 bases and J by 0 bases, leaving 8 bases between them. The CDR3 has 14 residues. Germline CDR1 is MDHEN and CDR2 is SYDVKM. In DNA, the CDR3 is TGTGCCAGCAGTTTTTTTAAATTGAACACTGAAGCTTTCTTT. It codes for CASSFFKLNTEAFF.

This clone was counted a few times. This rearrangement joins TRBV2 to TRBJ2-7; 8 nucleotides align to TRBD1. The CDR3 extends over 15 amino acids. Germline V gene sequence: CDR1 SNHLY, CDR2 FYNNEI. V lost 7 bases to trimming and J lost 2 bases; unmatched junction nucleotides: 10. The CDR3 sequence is CASTPPDRGTYEQYF. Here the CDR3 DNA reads TGTGCCAGCACCCCGCCCGACAGGGGTACCTACGAGCAGTACTTC.

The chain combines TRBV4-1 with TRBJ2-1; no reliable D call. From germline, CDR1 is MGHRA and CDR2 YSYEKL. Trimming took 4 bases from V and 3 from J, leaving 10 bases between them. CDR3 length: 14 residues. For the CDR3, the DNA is TGCGCCAGCAGCCTCACTTGGGACTACAATGAGCAGTTCTTC. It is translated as CASSLTWDYNEQFF.

Here the CDR3 DNA reads TGTGCCAGCAGCTCCGTAGGTACAGATACGCAGTATTTT. This gives the protein CASSSVGTDTQYF. The chain is built from TRBV7-6 and TRBJ2-3; no clear D. With 4 bases removed from V and 3 bases from J, the gap between germline ends came to 8 bases. The CDR3 spans 13 residues. Germline assignment: CDR1 SGHVS and CDR2 FNYEAQ.

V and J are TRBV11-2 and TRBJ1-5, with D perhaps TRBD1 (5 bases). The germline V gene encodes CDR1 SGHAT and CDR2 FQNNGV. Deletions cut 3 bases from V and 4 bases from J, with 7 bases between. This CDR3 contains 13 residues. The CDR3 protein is CASSFGGNQPQHF. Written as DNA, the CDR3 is TGTGCCAGCAGCTTCGGGGGTAATCAGCCCCAGCATTTT.

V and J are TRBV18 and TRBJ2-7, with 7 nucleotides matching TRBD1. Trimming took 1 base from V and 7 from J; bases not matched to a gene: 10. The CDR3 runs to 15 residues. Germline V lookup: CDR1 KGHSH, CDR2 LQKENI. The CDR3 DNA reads TGTGCCAGCTCACCACAGGGGGCCCGATCGGGAGAGCAGTACTTC. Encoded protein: CASSPQGARSGEQYF.